The rows below give T cell receptor beta chains drawn from one sample of a study of Tregs in tolerant kidney transplant recipients. Method: immunoSEQ multiplex PCR; TCRdb's copy keeps in-frame clones and lacks some. The repertoire holds about 66,000 clones, roughly 90% seen once, with 9.5% to 12% in the top ten. The starting material was CD8+ T cells from blood, obtained before the transplant. The receptors stem from a human donor who received a combined kidney and bone marrow transplant. Both conserved end residues are part of each CDR3. A D gene is named only where the DNA matches it firmly. Some rows have no size entry. The others give once, few or many, or a class for an expanded clone.

abundance: -
j_gene: TRBJ2-7
v_gene: TRBV19
d_gene: -
CDR3nt: TGTGCCAGTAGTTTTGCCCTTGCCGAGGACAGCCGCTACGAGCAGTACTTC
CDR3aa: CASSFALAEDSRYEQYF

abundance: once
j_gene: TRBJ2-7
v_gene: TRBV7-9
d_gene: -
CDR3nt: TGTGCCAGCAGTCCTGGGCCCTACGAGCAGTACTTC
CDR3aa: CASSPGPYEQYF

abundance: -
j_gene: TRBJ2-3
v_gene: TRBV6-5
d_gene: -
CDR3nt: TGTGCCAGCAGTGCACAGGGACGCACGCAGTATTTT
CDR3aa: CASSAQGRTQYF

abundance: -
j_gene: TRBJ1-2
v_gene: TRBV7-9
d_gene: -
CDR3nt: TGTGCCAGCAGCCAGAACGTCGGACAGCTTAACTATGGCTACACCTTC
CDR3aa: CASSQNVGQLNYGYTF

abundance: -
j_gene: TRBJ1-1
v_gene: TRBV27
d_gene: -
CDR3nt: TGTGCCAGCAGTTTAAAAGGGCAGGGCACTGAAGCTTTCTTT
CDR3aa: CASSLKGQGTEAFF

abundance: -
j_gene: TRBJ2-1
v_gene: TRBV7-8
d_gene: TRBD1
CDR3nt: TGTGCCAGCAGCTCGACACCACAGGGGGAAGTCGGGGGTGAGCAGTTCTTC
CDR3aa: CASSSTPQGEVGGEQFF

abundance: -
j_gene: TRBJ2-1
v_gene: TRBV18
d_gene: TRBD2
CDR3nt: TGTGCCAGCTCACTAGCGGGAGGGAGTTACAATGAGCAGTTCTTC
CDR3aa: CASSLAGGSYNEQFF

abundance: once
j_gene: TRBJ2-7
v_gene: TRBV4-1
d_gene: TRBD2
CDR3nt: TGCGCCAGCAGCCAGAGACTAGCGGGAGGGTACGAGCAGTACTTC
CDR3aa: CASSQRLAGGYEQYF

abundance: -
j_gene: TRBJ2-1
v_gene: TRBV10-3
d_gene: TRBD2
CDR3nt: TGTGCCATCAGGCCGGGACTAGCGGGATCCAATGAGCAGTTCTTC
CDR3aa: CAIRPGLAGSNEQFF

abundance: -
j_gene: TRBJ2-3
v_gene: TRBV4-3
d_gene: TRBD2
CDR3nt: TGCGCCAGCAGCCAAACACTAGCGGGAGTGGAGGATACGCAGTATTTT
CDR3aa: CASSQTLAGVEDTQYF

abundance: -
j_gene: TRBJ2-5
v_gene: TRBV19
d_gene: TRBD1
CDR3nt: TGTGCCAGTAGGGGGACAGGGGAGGGGGTACAAGAGACCCAGTACTTC
CDR3aa: CASRGTGEGVQETQYF

abundance: once
j_gene: TRBJ1-5
v_gene: TRBV25-1
d_gene: TRBD1
CDR3nt: TGTGCCAGCCATGTATTTCAAGGGACAGTACGCAGTCAGCCCCAGCATTTT
CDR3aa: CASHVFQGTVRSQPQHF

abundance: -
j_gene: TRBJ2-3
v_gene: TRBV29-1
d_gene: TRBD2
CDR3nt: TGCAGCGTCGAGGGAGGGAAGTTAACAGATACGCAGTATTTT
CDR3aa: CSVEGGKLTDTQYF

abundance: -
j_gene: TRBJ1-5
v_gene: TRBV19
d_gene: -
CDR3nt: TGTGCCAGACGGCGCGACGACAGAACCAATCAGCCCCAGCATTTT
CDR3aa: CARRRDDRTNQPQHF

abundance: -
j_gene: TRBJ2-5
v_gene: TRBV19
d_gene: TRBD2
CDR3nt: TGTGCCAGTAGTATAGTCCTAGCGGGGTCACAAGAGACCCAGTACTTC
CDR3aa: CASSIVLAGSQETQYF

abundance: -
j_gene: TRBJ2-1
v_gene: TRBV30
d_gene: TRBD2
CDR3nt: TGTGCCTGGACCGGGACTAGCGGGATCAATGAGCAGTTCTTC
CDR3aa: CAWTGTSGINEQFF

abundance: -
j_gene: TRBJ1-6
v_gene: TRBV27
d_gene: -
CDR3nt: TGTGCCAGCAGTTTATCAACAGGGTATTCCCCCCTCCACTTT
CDR3aa: CASSLSTGYSPLHF

abundance: -
j_gene: TRBJ1-4
v_gene: TRBV7-9
d_gene: -
CDR3nt: TGTGCCAGCAGCTCTCCGGTCGTGGAGAATGAAAAACTGTTTTTT
CDR3aa: CASSSPVVENEKLFF

abundance: once
j_gene: TRBJ2-2
v_gene: TRBV28
d_gene: TRBD2
CDR3nt: TGTGCCAGCACGCCTCTTACTAGCGGGGAGACCGGGGAGCTGTTTTTT
CDR3aa: CASTPLTSGETGELFF

abundance: -
j_gene: TRBJ2-6
v_gene: TRBV5-6
d_gene: -
CDR3nt: TGTGCCAGCAGCTTGGGCAGGGTTATGTCTGGGGCCAACGTCCTGACTTTC
CDR3aa: CASSLGRVMSGANVLTF

abundance: -
j_gene: TRBJ1-2
v_gene: TRBV5-6
d_gene: TRBD1
CDR3nt: TGTGCCAGCACCCCACAAACAGGGGTGAGCTATGGCTACACCTTC
CDR3aa: CASTPQTGVSYGYTF

abundance: -
j_gene: TRBJ1-1
v_gene: TRBV19
d_gene: -
CDR3nt: TGTGCCAGTAGTGTTGGTACCGGGACTCCTGGTGAAGCTTTCTTT
CDR3aa: CASSVGTGTPGEAFF

abundance: -
j_gene: TRBJ2-1
v_gene: TRBV11-2
d_gene: TRBD2
CDR3nt: TGTGCCAGCAGCTTAGTCGGGCTTGTCGGGAGGAGCTCCTACAATGAGCAGTTCTTC
CDR3aa: CASSLVGLVGRSSYNEQFF

abundance: -
j_gene: TRBJ2-5
v_gene: TRBV6-1
d_gene: TRBD2
CDR3nt: TGTGCCAGCAGTGAAGTGGCGGGAGGGGAGACCCAGTACTTC
CDR3aa: CASSEVAGGETQYF

abundance: -
j_gene: TRBJ2-1
v_gene: TRBV7-2
d_gene: -
CDR3nt: TGTGCCAGCAGCCCGGACTTGTTCAATGAGCAGTTCTTC
CDR3aa: CASSPDLFNEQFF

abundance: -
j_gene: TRBJ2-1
v_gene: TRBV7-9
d_gene: -
CDR3nt: TGTGCCAGCAGCTTAGCAAGAGGATGGAATGAGCAGTTCTTC
CDR3aa: CASSLARGWNEQFF

abundance: -
j_gene: TRBJ2-2
v_gene: TRBV10-3
d_gene: -
CDR3nt: TGTGCCATCAGTGATCTCTACTCAAACACCGGGGAGCTGTTTTTT
CDR3aa: CAISDLYSNTGELFF

abundance: -
j_gene: TRBJ1-1
v_gene: TRBV25-1
d_gene: TRBD1
CDR3nt: TGTGCCAGGCCACCACCTCAGGACAGGGTAAAGAGCACTGAAGCTTTCTTT
CDR3aa: CARPPPQDRVKSTEAFF

abundance: -
j_gene: TRBJ1-2
v_gene: TRBV19
d_gene: -
CDR3nt: TGTGCCAGTAGTAGTCTTCGGGAAAACTATGGCTACACCTTC
CDR3aa: CASSSLRENYGYTF

abundance: -
j_gene: TRBJ2-3
v_gene: TRBV29-1
d_gene: -
CDR3nt: TGCAGCGTCGGACCTGAGGGTCGCACAGATACGCAGTATTTT
CDR3aa: CSVGPEGRTDTQYF

abundance: -
j_gene: TRBJ2-3
v_gene: TRBV7-6
d_gene: TRBD2
CDR3nt: TGTGCCAGCAGCTTGGGCGGGGGGCTGACTAGCACAGATACGCAGTATTTT
CDR3aa: CASSLGGGLTSTDTQYF